Listed below are T cell receptor beta chains from one sample, sequenced in a study of cytomegalovirus exposure and HLA in healthy donors. The data were produced by immunoSEQ multiplex PCR, yet TCRdb's version contains in-frame clones alone and is incomplete. The sample holds tens of thousands of clones, around 89% seen once. The sequenced sample was PBMCs. The receptors shown here come from a man between 18 and 29 years old in good health and CMV-seronegative. The CDR3 runs from the conserved cysteine through the conserved F or W. D genes are given only for firm matches. Only some rows state a clone size, as once, few, many or a class for expanded clones.

>-|TRBV5-1|-|TRBJ2-1
CASSFQGTGEQFF
TGCGCCAGCAGCTTTCAGGGTACAGGTGAGCAGTTCTTC
>-|TRBV27|-|TRBJ1-6
CASSWGGAGSSYNSPLHF
TGTGCCAGCAGTTGGGGGGGGGCAGGGAGCTCCTATAATTCACCCCTCCACTTT
>TRBD1|TRBV7-9|-|TRBJ2-7
CASSPPGQQLYEQYF
TGTGCCAGCAGCCCACCGGGACAGCAACTCTACGAGCAGTACTTC
>-|TRBV6-5|-|TRBJ1-1
CASSYQLQITEAFF
TGTGCCAGCAGTTACCAATTACAGATCACTGAAGCTTTCTTT
>-|TRBV7-8|-|TRBJ1-1
CASSPSGSGATEAFF
TGTGCCAGCAGCCCATCTGGCTCTGGGGCCACTGAAGCTTTCTTT
>-|TRBV25-1|-|TRBJ1-4
CASSEYEQEGLNEKLFF
TGTGCCAGCAGTGAGTATGAGCAAGAGGGTCTTAATGAAAAACTGTTTTTT
>-|TRBV9|-|TRBJ2-1
CASSVTSLDEQFF
TGTGCCAGCAGCGTAACTAGCCTGGATGAGCAGTTCTTC
>-|TRBV6-1|-|TRBJ1-3
CASSRGNTIYF
TGTGCCAGCAGTCGGGGAAACACCATATATTTT
>-|TRBV18|-|TRBJ1-1
CASSLDSNTEAFF
TGTGCCAGCTCATTGGACTCGAACACTGAAGCTTTCTTT
>TRBD1|TRBV18|-|TRBJ2-1
CASSRGQGNEQFF
TGTGCCAGCTCAAGGGGACAGGGTAATGAGCAGTTCTTC
>TRBD1|TRBV19|-|TRBJ1-5
CASKGTGVYQPQHF
TGTGCCAGTAAGGGGACAGGGGTGTATCAGCCCCAGCATTTT
>TRBD2|TRBV30|-|TRBJ2-2
CAWSVLAGNTGELFF
TGTGCCTGGAGTGTCCTAGCGGGAAATACCGGGGAGCTGTTTTTT
>-|TRBV27|once|TRBJ2-2
CASRESTGELFF
TGTGCCAGCAGGGAGTCCACCGGGGAGCTGTTTTTT
>-|TRBV18|-|TRBJ2-7
CASSPRWDSHYEQYF
TGTGCCAGCTCACCACGGTGGGACTCTCACTACGAGCAGTACTTC
>-|TRBV7-3|once|TRBJ2-7
CASSLIGPVAGAAYEQYF
TGTGCCAGCAGCTTAATAGGACCCGTGGCGGGGGCGGCCTACGAGCAGTACTTC
>-|TRBV4-2|-|TRBJ1-1
CASSQDFDSEAFF
TGTGCCAGCAGCCAAGATTTCGACAGTGAAGCTTTCTTT
>TRBD1|TRBV5-6|-|TRBJ2-7
CASSLPGQGSYEQYF
TGTGCCAGCAGCTTACCGGGACAGGGCTCCTACGAGCAGTACTTC
>TRBD1|TRBV4-1|-|TRBJ2-7
CASSRGTGNEQYF
TGCGCCAGCAGCCGGGGGACAGGGAACGAGCAGTACTTC
>-|TRBV28|-|TRBJ2-3
CASVEGARTDTQYF
TGTGCCAGCGTGGAGGGGGCCCGCACAGATACGCAGTATTTT
>-|TRBV25-1|-|TRBJ2-1
CASSGRTQPPYNEQFF
TGTGCCAGCAGTGGCCGGACTCAGCCTCCCTACAATGAGCAGTTCTTC
>-|TRBV27|-|TRBJ2-7
CASSLRRVPFNEQYF
TGTGCCAGCAGTTTAAGGCGGGTACCGTTTAACGAGCAGTACTTC
>-|TRBV7-9|-|TRBJ1-4
CASHGTNEKLFF
TGTGCCAGCCACGGAACTAATGAAAAACTGTTTTTT